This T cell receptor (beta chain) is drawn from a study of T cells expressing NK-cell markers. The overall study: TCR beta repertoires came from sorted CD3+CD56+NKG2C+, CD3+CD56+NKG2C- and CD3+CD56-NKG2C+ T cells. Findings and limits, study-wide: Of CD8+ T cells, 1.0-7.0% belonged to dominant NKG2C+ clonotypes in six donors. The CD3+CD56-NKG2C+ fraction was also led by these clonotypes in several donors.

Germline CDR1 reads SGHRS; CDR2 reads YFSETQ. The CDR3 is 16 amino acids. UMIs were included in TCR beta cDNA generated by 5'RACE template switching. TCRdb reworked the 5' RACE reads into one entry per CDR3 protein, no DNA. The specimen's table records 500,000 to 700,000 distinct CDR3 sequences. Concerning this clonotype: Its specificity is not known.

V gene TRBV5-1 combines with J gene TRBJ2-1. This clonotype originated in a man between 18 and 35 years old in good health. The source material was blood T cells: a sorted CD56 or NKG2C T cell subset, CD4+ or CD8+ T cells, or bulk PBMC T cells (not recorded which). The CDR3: CASSLGDSSSYNEQFF.